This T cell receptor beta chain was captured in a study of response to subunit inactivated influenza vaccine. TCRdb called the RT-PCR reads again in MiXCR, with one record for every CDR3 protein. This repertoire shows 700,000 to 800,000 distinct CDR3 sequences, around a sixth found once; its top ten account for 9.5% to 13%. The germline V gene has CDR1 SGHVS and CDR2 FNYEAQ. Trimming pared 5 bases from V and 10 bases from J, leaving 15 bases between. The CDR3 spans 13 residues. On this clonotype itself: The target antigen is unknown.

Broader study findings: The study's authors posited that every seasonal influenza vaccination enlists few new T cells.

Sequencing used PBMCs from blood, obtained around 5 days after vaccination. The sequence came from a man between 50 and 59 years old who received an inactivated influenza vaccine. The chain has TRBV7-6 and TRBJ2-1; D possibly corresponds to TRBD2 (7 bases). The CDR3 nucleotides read TGTGCCAGCAGCGGGGGGGCGGGCAAGGAGCAGTTCTTC. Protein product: CASSGGAGKEQFF.